The rows below give T cell receptor beta chains drawn from one sample of a study of T cell clonotyping in hematopoietic cell transplantation. Sequencing used immunoSEQ multiplex PCR; TCRdb keeps in-frame clones, though not all of them. The sample has over 8,500 clones, 85% to 90% seen once; the top ten hold 30% to 45%. The sample here was PBMCs, taken 180 days after allogeneic stem cell transplant. All receptors derive from a human patient who had an allogeneic stem cell transplant, so the T cells may come from the graft donor. The donor label of this sample is uncertain. Some clones in this sample may be carry-over from other donors' samples. The CDR3 runs from the conserved cysteine through the conserved F or W. The D gene is left open where the match is weak. Only part of the rows carry a size: once, few, many, or a class if the clone is expanded.

clone size: .
J gene: TRBJ2-5
CDR3 length: 14
D gene: TRBD1
V gene: TRBV14
CDR3 DNA: TGTGCCAGCAGCCAAAACAGGGGACAAGAGACCCAGTACTTC
CDR3 protein: CASSQNRGQETQYF

clone size: few
J gene: TRBJ2-7
CDR3 length: 13
D gene: .
V gene: TRBV6-5
CDR3 DNA: TGTGCCAGCAGTAAGAGGGACGGCTACGAGCAGTACTTC
CDR3 protein: CASSKRDGYEQYF

clone size: .
J gene: TRBJ1-4
CDR3 length: 13
D gene: .
V gene: TRBV29-1
CDR3 DNA: TGCAGCGTTGAAGGACAGTTTAATGAAAAACTGTTTTTT
CDR3 protein: CSVEGQFNEKLFF

clone size: .
J gene: TRBJ1-5
CDR3 length: 16
D gene: TRBD1
V gene: TRBV19
CDR3 DNA: TGTGCCAGTAGTCGCTCGTGGACAGGGGGAAATCAGCCCCAGCATTTT
CDR3 protein: CASSRSWTGGNQPQHF

clone size: .
J gene: TRBJ1-1
CDR3 length: 12
D gene: .
V gene: TRBV10-2
CDR3 DNA: TGCGCCAGCATGACAGGGAACACTGAAGCTTTCTTT
CDR3 protein: CASMTGNTEAFF

clone size: .
J gene: TRBJ2-3
CDR3 length: 15
D gene: TRBD1
V gene: TRBV11-2
CDR3 DNA: TGTGCCAGCAGCTCAAGGACAGGGAGTACAGATACGCAGTATTTT
CDR3 protein: CASSSRTGSTDTQYF

clone size: .
J gene: TRBJ1-1
CDR3 length: 13
D gene: .
V gene: TRBV7-2
CDR3 DNA: TGTGCCAGCAGCCTCTCGTGGAACACTGAAGCTTTCTTT
CDR3 protein: CASSLSWNTEAFF

clone size: .
J gene: TRBJ1-1
CDR3 length: 13
D gene: .
V gene: TRBV7-8
CDR3 DNA: TGTGCCAGCAGCACCCCAATGAACACTGAAGCTTTCTTT
CDR3 protein: CASSTPMNTEAFF

clone size: .
J gene: TRBJ1-4
CDR3 length: 14
D gene: TRBD1
V gene: TRBV6-5
CDR3 DNA: TGTGCCAGCAGTTGGGACAGATCTAATGAAAAACTGTTTTTT
CDR3 protein: CASSWDRSNEKLFF

clone size: .
J gene: TRBJ2-1
CDR3 length: 13
D gene: .
V gene: TRBV7-9
CDR3 DNA: TGTGCCAGCAGCTTAGGGGTTGGCAATGAGCAGTTCTTC
CDR3 protein: CASSLGVGNEQFF

clone size: .
J gene: TRBJ1-5
CDR3 length: 14
D gene: .
V gene: TRBV7-8
CDR3 DNA: TGTGCCAGCAGCGGGACTGGGGGCAATCAGCCCCAGCATTTT
CDR3 protein: CASSGTGGNQPQHF

clone size: .
J gene: TRBJ2-7
CDR3 length: 13
D gene: .
V gene: TRBV2
CDR3 DNA: TGTGCCAGCAGTACGGATCATTCCTACGAGCAGTACTTC
CDR3 protein: CASSTDHSYEQYF

clone size: once
J gene: TRBJ2-2
CDR3 length: 16
D gene: .
V gene: TRBV2
CDR3 DNA: TGTGCCAGCAGCGATCTCCAGCGCGCGAACACCGGGGAGCTGTTTTTT
CDR3 protein: CASSDLQRANTGELFF

clone size: .
J gene: TRBJ1-1
CDR3 length: 15
D gene: .
V gene: TRBV7-2
CDR3 DNA: TGTGCCAGCAGCCCGGATAAGAATAGGGGCACTGAAGCTTTCTTT
CDR3 protein: CASSPDKNRGTEAFF